What follows are 29 T cell receptor beta chains derived from one specimen sequenced in a study of Ad26.COV2.S vaccination and SARS-CoV-2 variants. Sequenced by immunoSEQ multiplex PCR; TCRdb stores in-frame clones only, minus some. The sample lists under 500,000 clones; 80% to 95% were seen once. Treatment noted: around 19 received Ad26.COV2.S at low or high dose, single or two shots; about 5 received placebo; per-sample allocation not given. The samples date from day 63 after the first vaccine or placebo injection. Sample: peripheral blood, taken in a trial of Ad26.COV2.S vaccine versus placebo. The receptors stem from a person aged 18-60 years who received the Ad26.COV2.S COVID-19 vaccine or a placebo.

V and J are TRBV7-2 and TRBJ2-2; D gene unclear. Germline CDR1 and CDR2: SGHTA and FQGNSA. CDR3 length: 13 amino acids. V lost 1 base and J lost 7, with 7 bases in between. CDR3 sequence reads: CASSLDLLGELFF. As DNA, the CDR3 is TGTGCCAGCAGCTTAGACCTTCTCGGGGAGCTGTTTTTT.

J is TRBJ1-4 and V is TRBV6-2 or TRBV6-3; D is undetermined. Germline CDR1 MNHEY, CDR2 SVGEGT. This CDR3 has 16 residues. V lost 0 bases and J 0 bases, leaving 8 bases between the germline ends. The CDR3 here is CASSYSKKPTNEKLFF. The CDR3, as DNA: TGTGCCAGCAGTTACTCGAAGAAACCAACTAATGAAAAACTGTTTTTT.

This chain joins TRBV7-2 and TRBJ2-5; 12 bases fit TRBD2. This CDR3 has 16 amino acids. V lost 4 bases and J lost 1; bases outside the gene matches: 4. CDR1 and CDR2 from the germline V gene are SGHTA and FQGNSA. As DNA, the CDR3 is TGTGCCAGCAGCTCAATGACTAGCGGGGGCCAAGAGACCCAGTACTTC. It specifies CASSSMTSGGQETQYF.

The chain links TRBV29-1 to TRBJ2-4; 11 nucleotides line up with TRBD2. Germline V gene data show CDR1 as SQVTM and CDR2 as ANQGSEA. V was clipped by 6 bases and J by 1 base; unmatched bases: 2. The CDR3 is 14 residues long. CDR3 sequence: CSVRLAGAKNIQYF. The CDR3 region has the DNA TGCAGCGTAAGACTAGCGGGGGCCAAAAACATTCAGTACTTC.

The chain links TRBV2 to TRBJ2-1, with 9 nucleotides matching TRBD1. Germline assignment: CDR1 SNHLY and CDR2 FYNNEI. The CDR3 is made up of 13 amino acids. Unmatched junction bases numbered 3, after V lost 6 bases and J lost 6 bases. CDR3 nucleotides: TGTGCCAGCAGGGGACAGGGATCCAATGAGCAGTTCTTC. Its protein is CASRGQGSNEQFF.

This rearrangement joins TRBV6-5 to TRBJ1-1; D gene unclear. Looked up from germline, CDR1 is MNHEY and CDR2 is SVGAGI. Trimming stripped 2 bases from V and 11 bases from J, with 15 bases between. The CDR3 is 13 amino acids. The CDR3 loop reads CASSYAGKWEAFF. As DNA, the CDR3 is TGTGCCAGCAGTTACGCGGGGAAGTGGGAGGCTTTCTTT.

The gene calls are TRBV19 and TRBJ1-1; D is possibly TRBD1 (6 bases). Trimming shortened V by 3 bases and J by 4 bases, and 15 bases separated the two germline ends. The CDR3 runs to 15 residues. Germline values: CDR1 LNHDA, CDR2 SQIVND (reference sequence). This CDR3 is CASSMGGRGFTEAFF. Here the CDR3 DNA reads TGTGCCAGTAGTATGGGCGGCAGGGGATTCACTGAAGCTTTCTTT.

V gene TRBV20-1 combines with J gene TRBJ1-5; the D is unclear. Deletions cut 1 base from V and 4 bases from J, with 2 bases between. Germline lookup yields CDR1 DFQATT and CDR2 SNEGSKA (reference sequence). This CDR3 has 11 residues. The DNA for the CDR3 is TGCAGTGCTAGAGGGAATCAGCCCCAGCATTTT. Translating gives CSARGNQPQHF.

The CDR3 is CASSQDWGEPQHF. CDR3 DNA sequence: TGTGCCAGCAGCCAAGATTGGGGTGAGCCCCAGCATTTT. The chain carries TRBV14 and TRBJ1-5; no definite D call. V was cut by 0 bases and J by 8 bases, with 8 bases left in between. The CDR3 sequence is 13 residues long. Germline V gene data show CDR1 as SGHDN and CDR2 as FVKESK.

The CDR3 region has the DNA TGTGCCAGCAGCTCCACCTTAGCGGGCAGCCCCCGCACAGATACGCAGTATTTT. It codes for CASSSTLAGSPRTDTQYF. This rearrangement joins TRBV7-2 to TRBJ2-3; 7 bases are shared with TRBD2. The ends lost 4 bases at V and 1 base at J; junction bases unmatched: 14. This CDR3 contains 18 residues. CDR1 SGHTA and CDR2 FQGNSA come from the germline V gene.

The genes are TRBV7-9 and TRBJ1-2; 9 bases match TRBD1. V was clipped by 5 bases and J by 2 bases; unmatched bases: 6. This CDR3 contains 15 residues. The V gene's germline CDR1 is SEHNR and CDR2 FQNEAQ (reference sequence). The CDR3 is CASSRIGQGNYGYTF. CDR3 bases: TGTGCCAGCAGCCGGATAGGACAGGGGAACTATGGCTACACCTTC.

For this clone: An end of the junction does not agree with germline; a read error may underlie this. DNA of the CDR3: TGTGCCGGCAGGGAGAACACTGAAGCTTTCTTT. This translates into CAGRENTEAFF. The chain is built from TRBV2 and TRBJ1-1; possible D gene TRBD1, 5 bases. Germline V gives CDR1 SNHLY, CDR2 FYNNEI. This CDR3 is 11 amino acids long. Variable domain in full (rest from reference TRBV2 and TRBJ1-1): EPEVTQTPSHQVTQMGQEVILRCVPISNHLYFYWYRQILGQKVEFLVSFYNNEISEKSEIFDDQFSVERPDGSNFTLKIRSTKLEDSAMYFCAGRENTEAFFGQGTRLTVV.

V is TRBV3-1 (or the pseudogene TRBV3-2) and J is TRBJ2-1; D possibly corresponds to TRBD1 (5 bases). Trimming pared 4 bases from V and 4 bases from J, leaving 8 bases between. There are 13 residues in the CDR3. Germline CDR1 and CDR2: LGHDT and YNNKEL (reference sequence). For the CDR3, the DNA is TGTGCCAGCAGCCGGGGCCAATACAATGAGCAGTTCTTC. Encoded protein: CASSRGQYNEQFF.

A single count supports this clone. This chain uses TRBV7-2 with TRBJ2-1; D unclear. Trimming removed 3 bases from V and 6 bases from J, with 9 bases in between. The CDR3 runs 13 residues. CDR1 and CDR2 from the germline V gene are SGHTA and FQGNSA. The CDR3 protein is CASSLVAPNEQFF. The CDR3 DNA reads TGTGCCAGCAGCTTGGTCGCCCCCAATGAGCAGTTCTTC.

This chain uses TRBV5-5 with TRBJ2-7; 7 bases are shared with TRBD1. Germline V gene data show CDR1 as SGHKS and CDR2 as YYEKEE (reference sequence). The trim removed 1 base at V and 4 bases at J, leaving 2 bases unmatched. The CDR3 length is 13 residues. CDR3 nucleotides: TGTGCCAGCAGCTTGTGGGACAGATACGAGCAGTACTTC. Its protein is CASSLWDRYEQYF.

The genes are TRBV19 and TRBJ1-2; TRBD1 matches at 7 bases. This CDR3 has 14 amino acids. After removal of 1 base from V and 5 bases from J, the junction contained 4 bases not matched to a gene. The germline gives CDR1 LNHDA, CDR2 SQIVND (reference sequence). Here the CDR3 reads CASSIAQGGYGYTF. The CDR3, as DNA: TGTGCCAGTAGTATAGCCCAGGGGGGATATGGCTACACCTTC.

CDR3 in amino acids: CASSQENNNEKLFF. In DNA form, the CDR3 reads TGCGCCAGCAGCCAAGAAAACAATAATGAAAAACTGTTTTTT. V and J are TRBV4-1 and TRBJ1-4; D remains ambiguous. This CDR3 region has 14 residues. The V end was cut by 0 bases, the J end by 4 bases, with 6 bases between. Germline CDR1 reads MGHRA; CDR2 reads YSYEKL.

This chain links TRBV5-4 with TRBJ1-1, with TRBD1 identical over 8 bases. V lost 5 bases and J lost 6; bases outside the gene matches: 6. The germline gives CDR1 SGHNT, CDR2 YYREEE (reference sequence). The CDR3 extends over 13 amino acids. The CDR3 sequence: CASRHRGSAEAFF. The CDR3 bases are TGTGCCAGCAGACACAGGGGGAGCGCTGAAGCTTTCTTT.

The chain recombines TRBV19 with TRBJ1-5, with 7 bases identical to TRBD1. The germline V gene encodes CDR1 LNHDA and CDR2 SQIVND (reference sequence). The CDR3 totals 15 residues. The V segment lost 4 bases and the J segment 6 bases; nucleotides outside the gene matches: 9. The CDR3 bases are TGTGCCAGTAGTACACCGGAGGGGGCGAGTCAGCCCCAGCATTTT. Protein: CASSTPEGASQPQHF.

On this clone itself: Different DNA sequences within this sample yield the same CDR3. The V call is TRBV4-1, the J call TRBJ1-5; the D is unclear. V gave up 1 base and J gave up 2 bases, with 3 bases separating them. This CDR3 has 13 amino acids. Germline CDR1 is MGHRA and CDR2 is YSYEKL. CDR3 in DNA: TGCGCCAGCAGCCAAGGGGGCAATCAGCCCCAGCATTTT. Protein product: CASSQGGNQPQHF.

The rearrangement links TRBV28 to TRBJ1-5, with no clear D. The germline V and J ends were trimmed by 5 bases and 5 bases, with 4 bases remaining between them. The CDR3 runs to 11 residues. Germline CDR1 and CDR2: MDHEN and SYDVKM. The CDR3: CASSSYQPQHF. CDR3 nucleotides: TGTGCCAGCAGTAGTTATCAGCCCCAGCATTTT.

The J gene is TRBJ1-6, the V gene TRBV7-8; TRBD1 aligns across 10 bases. CDR3 length: 15 amino acids. J lost 10 bases, V lost 0 bases, and 3 bases had no gene match. Germline CDR1 SGHVS, CDR2 FQNEAQ. The DNA for the CDR3 is TGTGCCAGCAGCTTAGCCGGGACAGGGGTGTCACCCCTCCACTTT. It encodes CASSLAGTGVSPLHF. The whole variable domain, remainder taken from reference TRBV7-8 and TRBJ1-6, is GAGVSQSPRYKVAKRGQDVALRCDPISGHVSLFWYQQALGQGPEFLTYFQNEAQLDKSGLPSDRFFAERPEGSVSTLKIQRTQQEDSAVYLCASSLAGTGVSPLHFGNGTRLTVT.

The chain combines TRBV4-1 with TRBJ1-1, with a weak D call TRBD1 (6 bases). V dropped 6 bases and J dropped 8 bases, with 13 bases sitting between them. Germline V lookup: CDR1 MGHRA, CDR2 YSYEKL. This CDR3 is built from 12 residues. The CDR3 nucleotides are TGCGCCAGCAGATTGGGGGCCTCGGAAGCTTTCTTT. Its translation: CASRLGASEAFF.

The chain links TRBV2 to TRBJ2-7, with TRBD2 matching over 10 bases. This CDR3 region has 13 residues. In germline, CDR1 is SNHLY, CDR2 FYNNEI. Trimming removed 8 bases from V and 4 bases from J; junction bases left unmatched: 5. CDR3 in amino acids: CASGLAGDYEQYF. CDR3 sequence (DNA): TGTGCCAGCGGTCTAGCGGGGGATTACGAGCAGTACTTC.

The chain couples TRBV9 to TRBJ2-7; D is tentatively TRBD1 or TRBD2 (5 bases each). The length of the CDR3 is 14 residues. Germline V lookup: CDR1 SGDLS, CDR2 YYNGEE. Between the trimmed V and J ends, which lost 4 bases and 1 base, there was a span of 12 bases. Here the CDR3 reads CASSPRDVSYEQYF. The CDR3, as DNA: TGTGCCAGCAGCCCCCGGGACGTGTCCTACGAGCAGTACTTC.

J is TRBJ1-1 and V is TRBV6-4; 7 nucleotides agree with TRBD1. The CDR3 runs 13 residues. After removal of 8 bases from V and 6 bases from J, the junction contained 9 bases not matched to a gene. Germline V CDR1 and CDR2: MRHNA, SNTAGT. The CDR3 region has the DNA TGTGCCAGCGATTGGGTGACAGGGTCTGAAGCTTTCTTT. The encoded protein is CASDWVTGSEAFF.

The chain combines TRBV18 with TRBJ1-2; a weak D match, TRBD1 (5 bases). Germline-derived CDR1 and CDR2 are KGHSH and LQKENI. The CDR3 consists of 13 residues. Trimming removed 6 bases from V and 2 bases from J, with 10 bases in between. In DNA, the CDR3 is TGTGCCAGCTCGCAACAGGCCAACTATGGCTACACCTTC. Its translation: CASSQQANYGYTF.

The chain carries TRBV12-3 or TRBV12-4 and TRBJ1-4, with D unresolved. The germline V and J ends were trimmed by 7 bases and 5 bases, with 5 bases remaining between them. This CDR3 is built from 11 residues. This CDR3 is CASTLNEKLFF. The CDR3 DNA is TGTGCCAGCACCCTGAATGAAAAACTGTTTTTT.

The gene calls are TRBV19 and TRBJ2-3, with D maybe TRBD2 (5 bases). The V end was cut by 2 bases, the J end by 4 bases, with 13 bases between. The CDR3 runs to 15 residues. Germline CDR1 reads LNHDA; CDR2 reads SQIVND (reference sequence). As DNA, the CDR3 is TGTGCCAGTAGTATACGGCGGGCCGGGGCAGATACGCAGTATTTT. Translating gives CASSIRRAGADTQYF.